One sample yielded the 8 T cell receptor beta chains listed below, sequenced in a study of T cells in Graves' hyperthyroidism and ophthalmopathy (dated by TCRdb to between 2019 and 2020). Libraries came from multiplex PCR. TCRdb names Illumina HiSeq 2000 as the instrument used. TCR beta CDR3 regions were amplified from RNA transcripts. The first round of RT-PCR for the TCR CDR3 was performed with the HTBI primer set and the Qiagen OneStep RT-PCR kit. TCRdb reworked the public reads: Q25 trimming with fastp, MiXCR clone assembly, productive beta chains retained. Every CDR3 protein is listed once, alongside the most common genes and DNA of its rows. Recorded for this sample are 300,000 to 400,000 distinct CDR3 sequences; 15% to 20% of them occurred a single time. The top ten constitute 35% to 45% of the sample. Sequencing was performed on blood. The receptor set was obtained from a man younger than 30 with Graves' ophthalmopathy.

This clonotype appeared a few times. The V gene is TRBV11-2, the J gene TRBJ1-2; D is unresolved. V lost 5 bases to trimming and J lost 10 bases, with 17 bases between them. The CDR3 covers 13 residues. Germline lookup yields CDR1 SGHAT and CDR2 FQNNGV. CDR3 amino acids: CASSPPPGHSYTF. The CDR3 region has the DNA TGTGCCAGCAGCCCCCCCCCCGGCCATTCCTACACCTTC.

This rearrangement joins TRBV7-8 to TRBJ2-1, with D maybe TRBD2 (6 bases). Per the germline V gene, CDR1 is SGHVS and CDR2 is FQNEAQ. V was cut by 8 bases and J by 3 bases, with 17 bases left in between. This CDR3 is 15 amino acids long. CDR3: CASGRGFGGYNEQFF. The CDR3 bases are TGTGCCAGCGGGCGGGGATTCGGGGGCTACAATGAGCAGTTCTTC.

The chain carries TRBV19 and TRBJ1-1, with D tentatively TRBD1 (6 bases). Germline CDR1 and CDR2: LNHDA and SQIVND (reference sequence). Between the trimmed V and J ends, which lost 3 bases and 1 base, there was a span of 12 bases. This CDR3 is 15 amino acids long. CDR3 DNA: TGTGCCAGTAGTATTCAGGGGAGGAAGAACACTGAAGCTTTCTTT. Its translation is CASSIQGRKNTEAFF.

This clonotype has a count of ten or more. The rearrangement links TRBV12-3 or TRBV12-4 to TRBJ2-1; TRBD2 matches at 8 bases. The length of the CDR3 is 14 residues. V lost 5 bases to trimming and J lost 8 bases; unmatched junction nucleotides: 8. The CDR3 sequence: CASSPGGGLHEQFF. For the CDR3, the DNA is TGTGCCAGCAGTCCCGGGGGGGGGTTACATGAGCAGTTCTTC.

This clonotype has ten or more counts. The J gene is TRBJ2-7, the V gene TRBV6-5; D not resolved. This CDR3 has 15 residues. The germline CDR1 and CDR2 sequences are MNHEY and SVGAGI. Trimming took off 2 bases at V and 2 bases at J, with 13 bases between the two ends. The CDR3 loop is CASSYARQAPYEQYF. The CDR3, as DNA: TGTGCCAGCAGTTACGCCCGGCAGGCCCCCTACGAGCAGTACTTC.

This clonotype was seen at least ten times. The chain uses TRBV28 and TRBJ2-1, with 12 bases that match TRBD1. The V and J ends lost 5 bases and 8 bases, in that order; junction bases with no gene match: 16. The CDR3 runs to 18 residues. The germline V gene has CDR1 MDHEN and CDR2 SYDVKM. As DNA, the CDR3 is TGTGCCAGCAGTCCCCGCCGGCGGGACAGGGGGCTTGCGTATGAGCAGTTCTTC. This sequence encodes CASSPRRRDRGLAYEQFF.

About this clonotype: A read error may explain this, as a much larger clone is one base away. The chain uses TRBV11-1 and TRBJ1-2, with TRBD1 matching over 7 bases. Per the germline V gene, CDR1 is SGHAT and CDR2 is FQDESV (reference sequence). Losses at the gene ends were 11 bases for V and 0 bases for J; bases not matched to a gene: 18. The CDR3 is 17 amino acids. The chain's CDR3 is CAGHVAGTEGTNYGYTF. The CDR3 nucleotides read TGTGCCGGCCACGTAGCCGGGACAGAGGGGACTAACTATGGCTACACCTTC.

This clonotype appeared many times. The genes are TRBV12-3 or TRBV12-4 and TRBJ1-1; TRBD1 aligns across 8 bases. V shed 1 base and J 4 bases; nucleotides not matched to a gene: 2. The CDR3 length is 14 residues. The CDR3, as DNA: TGTGCCAGCAGTTTAGTAACAGGGGGCACTGAAGCTTTCTTT. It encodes CASSLVTGGTEAFF.